This T cell receptor beta chain was sequenced in a study of beta chain features in type 1 diabetes (dated by TCRdb to 2017 to 2018). Notes on the research overall: Mean age, gender distribution, total cell number and subset yield did not differ between patients and healthy donors. In the study, recently diagnosed type 1 diabetes patients and matched healthy donors were compared on the TCRB repertoires of their sorted circulating CD4+ T cell subsets. Naive and central memory subsets were obtained from all 28 donors, but regulatory and stem cell-like memory subsets were isolated from only 8 patients and roughly 8 healthy donors. Across all samples, around 99 million sorted cells were examined, and cell number per subset correlated strongly with RNA yield. The investigation overall reported the following: A moderate but significant shortening of TCRB CDR3 length was observed in type 1 diabetes patients in all four CD4+ subsets. Because small numbers of individuals were included in the HLA sub-analyses, any influence of HLA type on TCRB rearrangement was left unresolved. Shorter templates might have been favored by PCR, but patient and control samples were amplified and corrected together, so both groups would have been affected equally by any skew. The naive, central memory and regulatory TCRB repertoires appeared to resemble one another more closely among patients than among healthy donors. Sequencing cDNA rather than genomic DNA could over-represent highly expressing activated cells, although activation and CD3 levels did not differ between groups. At VDJ recombination sites, type 1 diabetes patients had fewer insertions and more deleted nucleotides, which implies abnormalities in thymic rearrangement.

Points on this clone: What this receptor recognizes is not known. Base qualities are not provided; no much larger clone lies one nucleotide away.

All of the isolated RNA was reverse transcribed with the High Capacity cDNA Reverse Transcription Kit, so expressed TCRB transcripts were sequenced. Naive, central memory and regulatory T cell samples underwent deep immunoSEQ sequencing, averaging around 3.9 million total reads per sample. Sorted cells were lysed in RLT buffer, and RNA was extracted using DNase-treated RNeasy Micro or Mini kits according to cell number. Each cell subset was processed separately to prevent cross-contamination, with patient and healthy donor samples processed together. TCRB sequences were amplified from cDNA with the immunoSEQ multiplex PCR, producing 87-bp fragments spanning the CDR3 region. The amplicons were sequenced using the Illumina HiSeq platform. Concerning the study's data processing: Synthetic template baselines were used to correct PCR bias computationally, reads within Hamming distance 2 were collapsed together, and singletons that could not be merged were discarded. Reads were aligned against IMGT to assign V, D and J genes, CDR3 length and insertions or deletions at six rearrangement sites. Within each subset, clonotype counts were normalized to sorted cell number, and only after that were true diversity and Gini coefficients computed with the tcR R package. Repertoire sharing was quantified using the overlap coefficient calculated on TCRB nucleotide sequences. The immuneACCESS repertoire file appears here via TCRdb, limited to in-frame rearrangements. These files lack a portion of the clones; in checked studies, under half of the deficit traces to unresolved V genes, and the cause of the others is not known. That table furnishes V, J and clone size, whereas the DNA furnished D and trimming. In this sample the table shows hundreds of thousands of clones, 14% of which occur a single time. The ten largest clones capture 6.7% of the sample.

A single peripheral blood draw of approximately 110 mL on average was collected from each donor into heparinised tubes. A BD FACSAria II and a panel including CD45RO, CCR7, CD25, CD127, CD95 and CD27 were used to sort naive, central memory, regulatory and stem cell-like memory CD4+ T cells. Purity was above 95% for every sorted population. PBMCs were isolated immediately by Lymphoprep density gradient centrifugation and stained directly without culture. To minimize batch effects, samples were stained and sorted in pairs, one healthy donor with one patient per experiment. The CDR3 goes from the cysteine to the phenylalanine over 13 residues. The retained sequence is limited to the CDR3, 39 bases, with the frame set at the first base. V and J are trimmed by 6 bases and 10 bases, and the gene matches miss 7 bases of the junction. CDR1 is given as MNHEY and CDR2 as SVGAGI, both from the germline V gene.

Sequencing was carried out using central memory CD4+ T cells from blood. This receptor chain uses TRBV6-5 and TRBJ1-1, and 11 junctional nucleotides match TRBD1. The clonotype originates from a man aged 25-45 years in good health. The CDR3 loop reads CASSPGTGGRAFF. In nucleotide form, the sequence is TGTGCCAGCAGCCCCGGGACAGGGGGGAGAGCTTTCTTT.